This TCR beta chain was found in a study of cytomegalovirus exposure and HLA in healthy donors. Notes on the study in general: As a later analysis showed, several of the most significant clusters appeared to be linked to common viral pathogens.

The PCR had 60 Vbeta and 13 Jbeta primers. Assay used: immunoSEQ multiplex PCR; TCRdb lists only in-frame clones, some missing. The repertoire holds under 150,000 clones, with 80% as singletons. Germline V gene lookup returns CDR1 SNHLY and CDR2 FYNNEI. Unmatched junction bases numbered 16, after V lost 4 bases and J lost 4 bases. The CDR3 spans 18 residues. As for this clone: Its target is not known.

What was sequenced was PBMCs. The rearrangement joins TRBV2 to TRBJ2-5; 9 bases agree with TRBD2. This receptor was identified in a man aged 45-60 years in good health and CMV-seronegative. This chain's CDR3 is CASSVRGTGGRAGETQYF. As DNA, the CDR3 is TGTGCCAGCAGTGTTCGGGGCACGGGCGGGAGGGCAGGAGAGACCCAGTACTTC.